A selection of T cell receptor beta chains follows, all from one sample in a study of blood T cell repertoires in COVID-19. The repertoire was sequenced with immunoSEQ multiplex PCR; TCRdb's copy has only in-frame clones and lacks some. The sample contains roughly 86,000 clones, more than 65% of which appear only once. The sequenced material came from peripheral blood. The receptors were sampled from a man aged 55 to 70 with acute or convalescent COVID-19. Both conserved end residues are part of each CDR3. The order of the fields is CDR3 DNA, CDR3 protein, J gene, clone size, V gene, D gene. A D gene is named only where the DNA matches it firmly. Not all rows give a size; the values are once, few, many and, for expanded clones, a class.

TGTGCCAGCAGCGTTAACACAGGCTACCAAGAGACCCAGTACTTC CASSVNTGYQETQYF TRBJ2-5 NA TRBV9 NA
TGTGCCTGGAACAGGGACCGGCAAGAGACCCAGTACTTC CAWNRDRQETQYF TRBJ2-5 NA TRBV30 NA
TGTGCCAGCAGCGACCCCAGGCGCGGGTCGAACACTGAAGCTTTCTTT CASSDPRRGSNTEAFF TRBJ1-1 NA TRBV9 NA
TGCGCCAGCAGCTTCGGGACAAACTACGAGCAGTACTTC CASSFGTNYEQYF TRBJ2-7 NA TRBV5-1 NA
TGCAGCGCTACCACAGATGCGGGATCACCCCTCCACTTT CSATTDAGSPLHF TRBJ1-6 NA TRBV29-1 NA
TGTGCCAGTAGCCTCGGCGGGCTCCCCTACTCCTACAATGAGCAGTTCTTC CASSLGGLPYSYNEQFF TRBJ2-1 NA TRBV19 NA
TGTGCCAGTAGTATGACGAGCGGCGCCACCATATATTTT CASSMTSGATIYF TRBJ1-3 NA TRBV19 NA
TGTGCCAGCACCCCGACAGGGGAAACCTTCTATGGCTACACCTTC CASTPTGETFYGYTF TRBJ1-2 NA TRBV6-5 TRBD1
TGTGCCAGTTCTACATGGACAGCCCAAGAGACCCAGTACTTC CASSTWTAQETQYF TRBJ2-5 NA TRBV6-5 NA
TGTGCCTGGAGTGGACTAGCGGGGATGAGCAATGAGCAGTTCTTC CAWSGLAGMSNEQFF TRBJ2-1 NA TRBV30 TRBD2
TGTGCCAGCAGTCTGACAGGGTGGGGAACAGATACGCAGTATTTT CASSLTGWGTDTQYF TRBJ2-3 NA TRBV6-2/TRBV6-3 TRBD1
TGTGCCAGCAGTGAACTTCTCTACGAGCAGTACTTC CASSELLYEQYF TRBJ2-7 once TRBV6-1 NA
TGTGCCAGCAGCGTAGGGACAGGGATAGGCTACACCTTC CASSVGTGIGYTF TRBJ1-2 NA TRBV9 TRBD1
TGTGCCAGCAGTTACGGGGGGACCTATGGCTACACCTTC CASSYGGTYGYTF TRBJ1-2 NA TRBV6-2/TRBV6-3 NA
TGCGCCAGCAGCCAAGAGGGACAGGGGGCCCCCCGGGTGCGGAGCTCCTACGAGCAGTACTTC CASSQEGQGAPRVRSSYEQYF TRBJ2-7 NA TRBV4-3 TRBD1
TGTGCCAGCAGTTACTCGAGGACAGGGAACTATGGCTACACCTTC CASSYSRTGNYGYTF TRBJ1-2 NA TRBV6-5 TRBD1
TGCGCCAGCAGCCAAGATGACAGGGACTACAATGAGCAGTTCTTC CASSQDDRDYNEQFF TRBJ2-1 NA TRBV4-3 TRBD1
TGCGCCAGCAGCGAGGGACAGGGAAACACCGGGGAGCTGTTTTTT CASSEGQGNTGELFF TRBJ2-2 NA TRBV5-1 TRBD1
TGTGCCAGCAGCGTACACGATTCAGGGACTAGCGGGGGCACAGATACGCAGTATTTT CASSVHDSGTSGGTDTQYF TRBJ2-3 NA TRBV11-3 TRBD2
TGTGCCACCAGCAGAGAATGGGGGGGGCAAGAGACCCAGTACTTC CATSREWGGQETQYF TRBJ2-5 NA TRBV15 TRBD2
TGTGCCAGCAGTGCCCGAGGGGACAGTAAAGCTTTCTTT CASSARGDSKAFF TRBJ1-1 NA TRBV6-4 TRBD1
TGTGCCAGCAGCAAGGGCCAGGGCCCATACAATGAGCAGTTCTTC CASSKGQGPYNEQFF TRBJ2-1 NA TRBV11-3 NA